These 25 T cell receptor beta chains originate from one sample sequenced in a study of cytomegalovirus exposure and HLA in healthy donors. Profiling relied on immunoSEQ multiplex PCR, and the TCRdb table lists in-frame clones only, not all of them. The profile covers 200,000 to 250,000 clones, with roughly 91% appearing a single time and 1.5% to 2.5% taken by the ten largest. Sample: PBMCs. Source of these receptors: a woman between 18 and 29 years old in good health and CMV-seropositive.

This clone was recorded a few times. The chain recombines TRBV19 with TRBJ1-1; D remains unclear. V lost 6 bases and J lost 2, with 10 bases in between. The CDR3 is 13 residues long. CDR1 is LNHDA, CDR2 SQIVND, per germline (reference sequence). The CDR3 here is CASRALLNTEAFF. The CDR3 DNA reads TGTGCCAGTAGAGCCCTACTTAACACTGAAGCTTTCTTT.

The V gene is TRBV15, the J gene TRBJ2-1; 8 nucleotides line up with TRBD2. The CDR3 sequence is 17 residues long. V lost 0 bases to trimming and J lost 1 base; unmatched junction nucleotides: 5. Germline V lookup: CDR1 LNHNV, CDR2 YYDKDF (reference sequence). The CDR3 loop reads CATSRDNSGKSYNEQFF. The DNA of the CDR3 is TGTGCCACCAGCAGAGATAATAGCGGGAAGTCCTACAATGAGCAGTTCTTC.

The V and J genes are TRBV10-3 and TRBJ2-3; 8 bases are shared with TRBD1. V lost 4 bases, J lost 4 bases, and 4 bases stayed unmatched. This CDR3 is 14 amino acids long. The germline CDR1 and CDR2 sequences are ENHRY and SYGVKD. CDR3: CAISVQQGADTQYF. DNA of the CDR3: TGTGCCATCAGTGTCCAACAGGGGGCAGATACGCAGTATTTT.

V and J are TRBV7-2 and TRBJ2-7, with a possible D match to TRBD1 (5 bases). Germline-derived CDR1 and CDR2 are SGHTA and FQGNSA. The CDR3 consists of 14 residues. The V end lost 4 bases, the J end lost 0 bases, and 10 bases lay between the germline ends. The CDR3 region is CASSYQGFSYEQYF. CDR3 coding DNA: TGTGCCAGCAGCTACCAGGGTTTCTCCTACGAGCAGTACTTC.

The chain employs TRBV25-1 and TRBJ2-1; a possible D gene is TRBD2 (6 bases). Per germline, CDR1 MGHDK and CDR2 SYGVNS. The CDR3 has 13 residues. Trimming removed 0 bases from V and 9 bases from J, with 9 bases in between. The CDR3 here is CASSEYPGSEQFF. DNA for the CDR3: TGTGCCAGCAGTGAATATCCCGGGAGTGAGCAGTTCTTC.

CDR3 sequence (DNA): TGTGCCAGCAGTGAGGACAGGGATTACACAACGAGAATGAACACTGAAGCTTTCTTT. It specifies CASSEDRDYTTRMNTEAFF. The chain employs TRBV6-1 and TRBJ1-1, with TRBD1 matching over 8 bases. CDR1 MNHNS and CDR2 SASEGT come from the germline V gene. This CDR3 is built from 19 residues. Trimming took 3 bases from V and 0 from J; bases not matched to a gene: 15.

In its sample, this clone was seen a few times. CDR3 sequence (DNA): TGTGCCAGTAGAACTGGAGAGGGGGCGAATGAAAAACTGTTTTTT. Protein sequence: CASRTGEGANEKLFF. The chain is built from TRBV19 and TRBJ1-4; the match to TRBD1 covers 7 bases. The junction had 9 bases not matched to a gene; V was cut back by 6 bases and J by 5 bases. Germline CDR1 and CDR2: LNHDA and SQIVND (reference sequence). The CDR3 is made up of 15 amino acids.

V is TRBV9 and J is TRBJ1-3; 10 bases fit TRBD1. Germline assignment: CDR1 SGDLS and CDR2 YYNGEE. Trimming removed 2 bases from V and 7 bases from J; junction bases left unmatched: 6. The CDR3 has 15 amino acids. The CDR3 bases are TGTGCCAGCAGCGTCTCCGGGACAGGGGCGAACACCATATATTTT. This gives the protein CASSVSGTGANTIYF.

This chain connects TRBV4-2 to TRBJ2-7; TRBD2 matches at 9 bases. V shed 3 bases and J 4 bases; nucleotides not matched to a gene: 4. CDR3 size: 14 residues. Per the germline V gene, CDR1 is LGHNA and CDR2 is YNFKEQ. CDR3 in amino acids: CASSHPSGNYEQYF. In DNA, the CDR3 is TGTGCCAGCAGCCATCCTAGCGGGAATTACGAGCAGTACTTC.

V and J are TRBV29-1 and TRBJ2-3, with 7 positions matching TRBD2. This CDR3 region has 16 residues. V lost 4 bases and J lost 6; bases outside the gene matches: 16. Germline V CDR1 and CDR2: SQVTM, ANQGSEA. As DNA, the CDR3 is TGCAGCGTTGCGGCGTGGGGGACTACAAAGGAGGATACGCAGTATTTT. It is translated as CSVAAWGTTKEDTQYF.

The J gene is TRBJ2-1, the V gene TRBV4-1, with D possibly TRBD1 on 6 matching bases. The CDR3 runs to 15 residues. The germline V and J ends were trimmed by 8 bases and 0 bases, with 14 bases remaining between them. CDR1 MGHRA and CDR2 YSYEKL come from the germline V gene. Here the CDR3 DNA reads TGCGCCAGCGGACAGCTCCTGAGCTCCTACAATGAGCAGTTCTTC. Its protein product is CASGQLLSSYNEQFF.

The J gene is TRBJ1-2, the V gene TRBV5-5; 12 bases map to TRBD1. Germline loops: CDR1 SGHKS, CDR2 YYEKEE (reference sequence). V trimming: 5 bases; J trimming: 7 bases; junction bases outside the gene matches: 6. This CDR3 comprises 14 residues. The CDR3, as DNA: TGTGCCAGCAGTCCCGGGACAGGGGGCTTTGGCTACACCTTC. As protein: CASSPGTGGFGYTF.

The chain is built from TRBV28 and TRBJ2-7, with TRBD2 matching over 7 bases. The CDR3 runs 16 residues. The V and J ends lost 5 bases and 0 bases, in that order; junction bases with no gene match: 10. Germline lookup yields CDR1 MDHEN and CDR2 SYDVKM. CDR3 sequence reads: CASSPPLAGPSYEQYF. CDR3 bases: TGTGCCAGCAGTCCACCATTAGCGGGCCCCTCCTACGAGCAGTACTTC.

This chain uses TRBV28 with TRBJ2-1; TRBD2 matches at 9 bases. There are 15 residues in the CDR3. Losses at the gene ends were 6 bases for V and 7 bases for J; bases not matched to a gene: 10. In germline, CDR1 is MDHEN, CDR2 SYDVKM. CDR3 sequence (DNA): TGTGCCAGCAGCGTTTTAGCGGGAGACGGAAATGAGCAGTTCTTC. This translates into CASSVLAGDGNEQFF.

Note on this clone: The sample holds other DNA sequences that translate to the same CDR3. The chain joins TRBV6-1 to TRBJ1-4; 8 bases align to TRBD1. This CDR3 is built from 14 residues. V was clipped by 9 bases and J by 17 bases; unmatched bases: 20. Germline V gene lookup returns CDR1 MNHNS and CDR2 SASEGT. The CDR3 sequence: CASRPGQDAKRLFF. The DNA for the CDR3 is TGTGCCAGTAGACCGGGACAGGACGCGAAAAGACTATTTTTT.

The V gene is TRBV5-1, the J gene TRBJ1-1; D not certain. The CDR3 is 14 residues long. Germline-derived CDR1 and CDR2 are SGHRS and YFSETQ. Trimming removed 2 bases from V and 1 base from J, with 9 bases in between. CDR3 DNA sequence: TGCGCCAGCAGCTTAATAGGAGAGAACACTGAAGCTTTCTTT. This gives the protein CASSLIGENTEAFF.

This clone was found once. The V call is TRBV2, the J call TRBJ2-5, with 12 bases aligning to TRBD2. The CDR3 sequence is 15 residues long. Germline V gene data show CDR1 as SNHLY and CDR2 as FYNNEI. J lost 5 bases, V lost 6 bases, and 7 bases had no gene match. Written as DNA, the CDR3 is TGTGCCAGCAGGAGGACTAGCGGGATACTGGAGACCCAGTACTTC. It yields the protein CASRRTSGILETQYF. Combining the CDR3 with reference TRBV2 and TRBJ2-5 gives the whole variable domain EPEVTQTPSHQVTQMGQEVILRCVPISNHLYFYWYRQILGQKVEFLVSFYNNEISEKSEIFDDQFSVERPDGSNFTLKIRSTKLEDSAMYFCASRRTSGILETQYFGPGTRLLVL.

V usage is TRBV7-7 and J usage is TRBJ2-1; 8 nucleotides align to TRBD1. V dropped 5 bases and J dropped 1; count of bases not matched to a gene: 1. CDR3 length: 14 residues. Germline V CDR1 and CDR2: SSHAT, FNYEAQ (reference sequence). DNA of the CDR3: TGTGCCAGCAGCACAGGGGGTTCCTACAATGAGCAGTTCTTC. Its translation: CASSTGGSYNEQFF.

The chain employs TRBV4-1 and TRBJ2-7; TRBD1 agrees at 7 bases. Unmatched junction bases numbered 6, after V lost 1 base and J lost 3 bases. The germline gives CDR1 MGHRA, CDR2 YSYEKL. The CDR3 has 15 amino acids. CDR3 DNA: TGCGCCAGCAGCCAAGCCGGGACAGAGGTCTACGAGCAGTACTTC. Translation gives CASSQAGTEVYEQYF.

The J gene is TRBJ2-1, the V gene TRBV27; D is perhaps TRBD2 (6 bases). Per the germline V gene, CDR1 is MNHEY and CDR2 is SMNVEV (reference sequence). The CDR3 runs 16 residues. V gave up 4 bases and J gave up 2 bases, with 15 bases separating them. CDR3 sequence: CASSSPRGEAYNEQFF. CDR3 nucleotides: TGTGCCAGCAGTTCCCCTCGAGGGGAGGCCTACAATGAGCAGTTCTTC.

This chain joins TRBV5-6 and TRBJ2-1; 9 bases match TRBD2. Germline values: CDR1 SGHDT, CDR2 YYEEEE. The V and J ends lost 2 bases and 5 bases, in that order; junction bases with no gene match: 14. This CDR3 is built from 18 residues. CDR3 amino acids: CASSFKSLSGRPHNEQFF. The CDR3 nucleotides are TGTGCCAGCAGCTTTAAGTCCCTTAGCGGGAGACCCCACAATGAGCAGTTCTTC. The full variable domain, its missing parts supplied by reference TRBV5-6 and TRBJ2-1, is DAGVTQSPTHLIKTRGQQVTLRCSPKSGHDTVSWYQQALGQGPQFIFQYYEEEERQRGNFPDRFSGHQFPNYSSELNVNALLLGDSALYLCASSFKSLSGRPHNEQFFGPGTRLTVL.

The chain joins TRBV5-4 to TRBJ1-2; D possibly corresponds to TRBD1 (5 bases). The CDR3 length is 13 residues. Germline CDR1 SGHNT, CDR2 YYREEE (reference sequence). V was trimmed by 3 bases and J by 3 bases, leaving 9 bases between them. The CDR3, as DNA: TGTGCCAGCAGCTCGACAGAGGACTATGGCTACACCTTC. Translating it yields CASSSTEDYGYTF.

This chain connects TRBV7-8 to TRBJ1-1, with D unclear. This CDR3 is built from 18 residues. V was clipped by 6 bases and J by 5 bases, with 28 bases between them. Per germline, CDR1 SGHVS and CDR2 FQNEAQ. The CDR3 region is CASSFTRLQYTKRTEAFF. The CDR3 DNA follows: TGTGCCAGCAGTTTCACCAGGCTACAGTACACAAAACGGACTGAAGCTTTCTTT.

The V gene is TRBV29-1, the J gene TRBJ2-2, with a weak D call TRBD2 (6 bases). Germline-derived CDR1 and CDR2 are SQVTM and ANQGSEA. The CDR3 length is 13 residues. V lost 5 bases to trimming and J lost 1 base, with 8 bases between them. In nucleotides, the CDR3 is TGCAGCGTTCTTAGCGGGAACACCGGGGAGCTGTTTTTT. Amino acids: CSVLSGNTGELFF.

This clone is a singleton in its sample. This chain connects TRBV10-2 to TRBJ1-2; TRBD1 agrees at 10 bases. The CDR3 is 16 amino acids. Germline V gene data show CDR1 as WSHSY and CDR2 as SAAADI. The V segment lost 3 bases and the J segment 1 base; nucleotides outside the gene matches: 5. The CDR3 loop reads CASSDHGQGVNYGYTF. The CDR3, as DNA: TGCGCCAGCAGTGACCACGGACAGGGGGTTAACTATGGCTACACCTTC.